These 10 T cell receptor beta chains were all obtained from the same sample, sequenced in a study of human thymus T cells. Assay used: immunoSEQ multiplex PCR; TCRdb lists only in-frame clones, some missing. The sample carries about 78,000 clones, 90% to 98% recorded once. Resected material from corrective heart surgery provided the thymus tissue analysed. The sequencing sample was made of thymus tissue. Receptors were obtained from a boy younger than two with a congenital heart defect but otherwise immunologically healthy.

V is TRBV5-1 and J is TRBJ1-2; 8 positions agree with TRBD1. The germline gives CDR1 SGHRS, CDR2 YFSETQ. The CDR3 is made up of 16 amino acids. V lost 0 bases, J lost 5 bases, and 9 bases stayed unmatched. The CDR3 bases are TGCGCCAGCAGCTTGGAAGGGACAGGAGAAGTATATGGCTACACCTTC. This codes for CASSLEGTGEVYGYTF.

The chain has TRBV7-6 and TRBJ2-3; no firm D call. Germline V lookup: CDR1 SGHVS, CDR2 FNYEAQ. The CDR3 is made up of 14 amino acids. V gave up 3 bases and J gave up 0 bases, with 7 bases separating them. In DNA form, the CDR3 reads TGTGCCAGCAGCTTGGGTCGGAGCACAGATACGCAGTATTTT. The encoded protein is CASSLGRSTDTQYF.

The rearrangement joins TRBV6-5 to TRBJ1-6, with D unclear. Germline loops: CDR1 MNHEY, CDR2 SVGAGI. The CDR3 covers 15 residues. Trimming pared 5 bases from V and 10 bases from J, leaving 18 bases between. For the CDR3, the DNA is TGTGCCAGCAGTCCGGACCTATTCTGGGTGTCACCCCTCCACTTT. Its translation: CASSPDLFWVSPLHF.

In this sample, this clone turned up a few times. This chain links TRBV19 with TRBJ2-1, with D tentatively TRBD2 (5 bases). CDR3 length: 11 amino acids. Trimming took off 8 bases at V and 5 bases at J, with 7 bases between the two ends. In germline, CDR1 is LNHDA, CDR2 SQIVND (reference sequence). The chain's CDR3 is CASQRHNEQFF. The CDR3 DNA is TGTGCCAGTCAGCGGCACAATGAGCAGTTCTTC.

The J gene is TRBJ2-2, the V gene TRBV25-1, with D possibly matching TRBD1 (5 bases). The CDR3 is 17 residues long. Trimming removed 3 bases at V and 4 bases at J, with 18 bases between. In germline, CDR1 is MGHDK, CDR2 SYGVNS. CDR3 protein: CASSEATVGRSTGELFF. The CDR3 DNA follows: TGTGCCAGCAGTGAGGCGACAGTGGGGCGGAGCACCGGGGAGCTGTTTTTT.

This chain links TRBV18 with TRBJ2-5; D is ambiguous. The germline V gene encodes CDR1 KGHSH and CDR2 LQKENI. The CDR3 extends over 15 amino acids. The V gene lost 4 bases and the J gene lost 4 bases, with 16 bases spanning the gap. The chain's CDR3 is CASSRTEPRRETQYF. CDR3 nucleotides: TGTGCCAGCTCACGGACCGAACCCCGACGAGAGACCCAGTACTTC.

J is TRBJ1-3 and V is TRBV7-2; 11 positions agree with TRBD1. CDR1 and CDR2 from the germline V gene are SGHTA and FQGNSA. Germline trimming cut 5 bases from V and 4 bases from J; bases unmatched to any gene: 13. The CDR3 loop spans 18 amino acids. CDR3: CASSPVSGTGGPGNTIYF. The CDR3 DNA reads TGTGCCAGCAGCCCTGTTTCCGGGACAGGGGGACCAGGAAACACCATATATTTT.

The table lists this clone with a count of one. This rearrangement joins TRBV7-2 to TRBJ2-1, with D unresolved. The CDR3 extends over 16 amino acids. CDR1 and CDR2 from the germline V gene are SGHTA and FQGNSA. Trimming stripped 2 bases from V and 4 bases from J, with 15 bases between. This CDR3 reads CASSLFHRPAYNEQFF. CDR3 bases: TGTGCCAGCAGCTTATTCCATCGGCCAGCTTACAATGAGCAGTTCTTC.

The table lists this clone with a count of one. The chain employs TRBV5-6 and TRBJ1-2; TRBD1 is a possible D gene (5 bases). Trimming removed 2 bases from V and 8 bases from J, with 19 bases in between. Germline assignment: CDR1 SGHDT and CDR2 YYEEEE. The CDR3 extends over 15 amino acids. The CDR3 sequence: CASSLTRDGAGGYTF. In nucleotides, the CDR3 is TGTGCCAGCAGCTTAACCCGGGACGGCGCTGGGGGCTACACCTTC.

This chain uses TRBV15 with TRBJ2-6; perhaps TRBD2 as D (6 bases). V dropped 1 base and J dropped 0 bases, with 10 bases sitting between them. Germline CDR1 is LNHNV and CDR2 is YYDKDF (reference sequence). This CDR3 has 17 amino acids. CDR3 sequence: CATSRVRGSSGANVLTF. DNA of the CDR3: TGTGCCACCAGCAGAGTACGGGGGAGCTCTGGGGCCAACGTCCTGACTTTC.